The 16 T cell receptor beta chains given below trace back to one sample, sequenced in a study of T cells in localized non-small cell lung cancer. TCRdb's table, derived via immunoSEQ multiplex PCR, lists solely in-frame clones and lacks some. The sample comprises 40,000 to 65,000 clones, around nine tenths of which are singletons, and about 15% rests with the top ten. The sequencing here drew on PBMCs, taken before any cancer treatment. The receptors stem from a female donor with stage II lung adenocarcinoma.

V usage is TRBV27 and J usage is TRBJ1-5, with D possibly TRBD1 on 5 matching bases. Trimming removed 2 bases at V and 6 bases at J, with 11 bases between. Per germline, CDR1 MNHEY and CDR2 SMNVEV (reference sequence). The CDR3 is 14 amino acids. The DNA of the CDR3 is TGTGCCAGCAGTTTAATGGGGGATTTTCAGCCCCAGCATTTT. Translated, it gives CASSLMGDFQPQHF.

V usage is TRBV11-2 and J usage is TRBJ2-7; D unresolved. Germline CDR1 is SGHAT and CDR2 is FQNNGV. The ends were cut back, 2 bases at V and 0 bases at J, with 5 bases in the middle. The CDR3 contains 13 residues. This CDR3 reads CASSLMASYEQYF. Written as DNA, the CDR3 is TGTGCCAGCAGCTTAATGGCCTCCTACGAGCAGTACTTC.

This rearrangement joins TRBV9 to TRBJ2-3; D ambiguous. The CDR3 has 14 residues. Germline V CDR1 and CDR2: SGDLS, YYNGEE. Between the trimmed V and J ends, which lost 5 bases and 0 bases, there was a span of 10 bases. The CDR3 coding sequence is TGTGCCAGCAGGGAACAGAAAAGCACAGATACGCAGTATTTT. As protein: CASREQKSTDTQYF.

CDR3: CASSQVLTVSSYEQYF. Written as DNA, the CDR3 is TGCGCCAGCAGCCAAGTTTTAACCGTAAGCTCCTACGAGCAGTACTTC. V is TRBV4-1 and J is TRBJ2-7; D uncertain. CDR1 MGHRA and CDR2 YSYEKL come from the germline V gene. V shed 1 base and J shed 0 bases, with 13 bases lying between them. CDR3 length: 16 amino acids.

J is TRBJ1-2 and V is TRBV10-3; 10 nucleotides line up with TRBD1. Germline trimming cut 4 bases from V and 4 bases from J; bases unmatched to any gene: 12. The CDR3 is made up of 17 amino acids. Germline V gene lookup returns CDR1 ENHRY and CDR2 SYGVKD. CDR3 in amino acids: CAISATGTGADSYGYTF. Written as DNA, the CDR3 is TGTGCCATCAGTGCTACCGGGACAGGGGCGGACAGCTATGGCTACACCTTC.

J is TRBJ2-1 and V is TRBV5-1; 7 bases line up with TRBD1. The CDR3 has 17 residues. J lost 5 bases, V lost 3 bases, and 14 bases had no gene match. From germline, CDR1 is SGHRS and CDR2 YFSETQ. CDR3 amino acids: CASSSSGTDQGHNEQFF. The CDR3 bases are TGCGCCAGCAGCTCCTCCGGGACAGACCAAGGGCACAATGAGCAGTTCTTC.

On this clone: Germline is not matched at one junction end, which may reflect a read error. This rearrangement joins TRBV5-1 to TRBJ2-7; the match to TRBD2 covers 8 bases. Germline CDR1 is SGHRS and CDR2 is YFSETQ. This CDR3 contains 20 residues. The CDR3 here is CTSSLPSGPTSGGHTYEQYF. In DNA, the CDR3 is TGCACCAGCAGCCTCCCCTCGGGACCAACCAGCGGGGGTCATACCTACGAGCAGTACTTC.

This chain connects TRBV28 to TRBJ1-5; tentative D call: TRBD1 (5 bases). Trimming took off 5 bases at V and 7 bases at J, with 9 bases between the two ends. Germline V gene data show CDR1 as MDHEN and CDR2 as SYDVKM. The CDR3 runs 12 residues. The DNA of the CDR3 is TGTGCCAGCAGTCACCCAGGGCAGCCCCAGCATTTT. This encodes CASSHPGQPQHF.

The chain joins TRBV6-4 to TRBJ2-3; 9 nucleotides match TRBD1. This CDR3 has 15 residues. Unmatched junction bases numbered 6, after V lost 4 bases and J lost 4 bases. The germline V gene has CDR1 MRHNA and CDR2 SNTAGT. The CDR3 loop is CASSGDREAADTQYF. The CDR3 DNA reads as TGTGCCAGCAGTGGGGACAGGGAGGCGGCAGATACGCAGTATTTT.

This chain uses TRBV7-9 with TRBJ2-2; TRBD1 matches 8 bases. Germline V lookup: CDR1 SEHNR, CDR2 FQNEAQ (reference sequence). Trimming at V came to 2 bases and at J to 7 bases, leaving 9 bases not matched to a gene. This CDR3 is built from 16 residues. DNA for the CDR3: TGTGCCAGCAGCTTAAAGTGGACAGGGTCCGGCGGGGAGCTGTTTTTT. Protein: CASSLKWTGSGGELFF.

V gene TRBV5-1 combines with J gene TRBJ1-1; 8 bases line up with TRBD1. The CDR3 sequence is 13 residues long. Germline-derived CDR1 and CDR2 are SGHRS and YFSETQ. The trim removed 4 bases at V and 4 bases at J, leaving 3 bases unmatched. Here the CDR3 reads CASSTGQGTEAFF. In nucleotides, the CDR3 is TGCGCCAGCAGCACCGGACAGGGCACTGAAGCTTTCTTT.

This chain joins TRBV7-9 and TRBJ2-7; TRBD1 agrees at 7 bases. The CDR3 runs to 14 residues. V shed 5 bases and J 3 bases; nucleotides not matched to a gene: 7. CDR1 is SEHNR and CDR2 is FQNEAQ in the germline V gene (reference sequence). The CDR3 reads CASSTSGQHYEQYF. The CDR3 region has the DNA TGTGCCAGCAGCACCTCGGGACAGCACTACGAGCAGTACTTC.

Judged by abundance, this clone is medium-sized. CDR3 nucleotide sequence: TGTGCCAGTACGACAGGGCAAAGGGATGGCTACACCTTC. This encodes CASTTGQRDGYTF. This sequence joins TRBV7-9 and TRBJ1-2; TRBD1 matches at 7 bases. There are 13 residues in the CDR3. The V gene's germline CDR1 is SEHNR and CDR2 FQNEAQ (reference sequence). Trimming took 9 bases from V and 6 from J; bases not matched to a gene: 10.

The chain has TRBV5-1 and TRBJ2-3; 14 bases align to TRBD2. With V trimmed by 4 bases and J by 1 base, 5 bases remained unmatched. The length of the CDR3 is 17 residues. CDR1 and CDR2 from the germline V gene are SGHRS and YFSETQ. In DNA form, the CDR3 reads TGCGCCAGCAGCACCGGGACTAGCGGGGGTCGCACAGATACGCAGTATTTT. Protein: CASSTGTSGGRTDTQYF.

The rearrangement joins TRBV6-5 to TRBJ1-2; maybe TRBD1 (6 bases). Germline V gives CDR1 MNHEY, CDR2 SVGAGI. Trimming removed 2 bases at V and 0 bases at J, with 7 bases between. The CDR3 runs to 14 residues. The CDR3 bases are TGTGCCAGCAGTTACCGACAGGCTAACTATGGCTACACCTTC. Its protein is CASSYRQANYGYTF.

This rearrangement joins TRBV28 to TRBJ1-5; 8 bases map to TRBD1. The CDR3 length is 16 residues. Germline lookup yields CDR1 MDHEN and CDR2 SYDVKM. Trimming cost V 6 bases and J 2 bases; bases outside gene matches: 9. This chain's CDR3 is CASSQVQGAGNQPQHF. In DNA, the CDR3 is TGTGCCAGCAGCCAAGTTCAGGGGGCGGGCAATCAGCCCCAGCATTTT.